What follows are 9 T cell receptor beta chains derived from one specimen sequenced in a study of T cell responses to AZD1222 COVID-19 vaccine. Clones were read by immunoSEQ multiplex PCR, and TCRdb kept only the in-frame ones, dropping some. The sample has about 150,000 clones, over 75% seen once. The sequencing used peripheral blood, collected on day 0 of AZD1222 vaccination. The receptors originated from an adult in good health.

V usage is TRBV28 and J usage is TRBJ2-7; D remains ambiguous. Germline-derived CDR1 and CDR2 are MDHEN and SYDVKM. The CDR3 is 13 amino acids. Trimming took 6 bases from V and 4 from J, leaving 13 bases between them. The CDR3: CASSHGSRYEQYF. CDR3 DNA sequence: TGTGCCAGCAGCCACGGTAGTAGGTACGAGCAGTACTTC.

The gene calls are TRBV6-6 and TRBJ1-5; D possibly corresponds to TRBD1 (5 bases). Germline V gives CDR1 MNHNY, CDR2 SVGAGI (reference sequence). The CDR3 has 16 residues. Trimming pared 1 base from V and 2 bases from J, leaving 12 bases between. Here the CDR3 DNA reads TGTGCCAGCAGTTACTTACCGCGGGGCGGCAATCAGCCCCAGCATTTT. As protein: CASSYLPRGGNQPQHF.

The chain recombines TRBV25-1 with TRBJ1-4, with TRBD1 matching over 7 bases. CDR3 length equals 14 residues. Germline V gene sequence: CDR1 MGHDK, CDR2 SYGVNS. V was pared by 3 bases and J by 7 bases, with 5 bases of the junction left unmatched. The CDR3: CASSDSGQIEKLFF. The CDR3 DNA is TGTGCCAGCAGTGACTCGGGACAGATTGAAAAACTGTTTTTT.

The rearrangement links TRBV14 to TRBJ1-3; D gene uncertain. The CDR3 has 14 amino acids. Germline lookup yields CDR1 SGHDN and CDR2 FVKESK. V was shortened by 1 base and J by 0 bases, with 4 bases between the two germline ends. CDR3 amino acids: CASSQGYSGNTIYF. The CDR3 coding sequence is TGTGCCAGCAGCCAAGGGTACTCTGGAAACACCATATATTTT.

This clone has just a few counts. The CDR3 nucleotides read TGTGCCAGCAGCTCCCAGGGGGCGAGCTCCTATAATTCACCCCTCCACTTT. Its protein product is CASSSQGASSYNSPLHF. The genes are TRBV11-2 and TRBJ1-6, with TRBD1 matching 8 bases. The germline V gene has CDR1 SGHAT and CDR2 FQNNGV. V was pared by 4 bases and J by 0 bases, with 5 bases of the junction left unmatched. The CDR3 extends over 17 amino acids. Supplemented by reference TRBV11-2 and TRBJ1-6, the full variable domain reads EAGVAQSPRYKIIEKRQSVAFWCNPISGHATLYWYQQILGQGPKLLIQFQNNGVVDDSQLPKDRFSAERLKGVDSTLKIQPAKLEDSAVYLCASSSQGASSYNSPLHFGNGTRLTVT.

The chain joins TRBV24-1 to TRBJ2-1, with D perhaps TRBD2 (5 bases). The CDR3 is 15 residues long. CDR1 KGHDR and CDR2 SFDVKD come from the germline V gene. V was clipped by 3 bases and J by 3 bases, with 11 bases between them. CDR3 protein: CATSDPGMVYNEQFF. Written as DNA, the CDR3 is TGTGCCACCAGTGATCCCGGGATGGTCTACAATGAGCAGTTCTTC.

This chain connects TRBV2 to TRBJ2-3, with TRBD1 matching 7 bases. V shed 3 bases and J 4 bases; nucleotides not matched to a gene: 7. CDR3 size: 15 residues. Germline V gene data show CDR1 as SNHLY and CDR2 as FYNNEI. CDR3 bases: TGTGCCAGCAGTGACGACAGGGTCACCTCAGATACGCAGTATTTT. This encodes CASSDDRVTSDTQYF.

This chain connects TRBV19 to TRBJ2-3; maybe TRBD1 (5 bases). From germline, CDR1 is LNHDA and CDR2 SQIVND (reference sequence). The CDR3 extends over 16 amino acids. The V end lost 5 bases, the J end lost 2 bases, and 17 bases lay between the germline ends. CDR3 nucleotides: TGTGCCAGTAGTGCTCCTGGACAAACGACCACAGATACGCAGTATTTT. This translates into CASSAPGQTTTDTQYF.

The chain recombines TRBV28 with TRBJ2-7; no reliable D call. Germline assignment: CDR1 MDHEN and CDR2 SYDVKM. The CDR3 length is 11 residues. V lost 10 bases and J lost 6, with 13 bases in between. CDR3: CATLTPREQYF. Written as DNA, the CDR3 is TGTGCCACCCTAACCCCGCGCGAGCAGTACTTC.